The rows below give T cell receptor beta chains drawn from one sample of a study of blood T cell repertoires in COVID-19. Libraries were prepared by immunoSEQ multiplex PCR; TCRdb keeps only in-frame clonotypes and omits some of them. Among about 150,000 clones, 65% to 85% were seen once, and the ten largest hold approximately 5.3%. Material: PBMCs or T cells enriched from blood (not recorded which). Receptors originate from a man in his 70s who had been exposed to COVID-19. Both conserved end residues are part of each CDR3. The order of the fields is V gene, J gene, clone size, D gene, CDR3 protein, CDR3 DNA. The D gene is left open where the match is weak. The size field is filled for only some rows; it gives once, few, many or a size class.

TRBV18	TRBJ2-7	few	-	CASSPPSAYGLPGLVPREQYF	TGTGCCAGCTCACCACCCTCTGCTTATGGACTACCGGGACTGGTCCCGAGGGAGCAGTACTTC
TRBV29-1	TRBJ2-7	-	-	CSVYNYEQYF	TGCAGCGTTTACAACTACGAGCAGTACTTC
TRBV6-5	TRBJ1-1	-	-	CASPREGETEAFF	TGTGCCAGCCCCAGGGAAGGTGAGACTGAAGCTTTCTTT
TRBV5-6	TRBJ2-1	-	TRBD2	CASSLGGGDYNEQFF	TGTGCCAGCAGCTTGGGTGGGGGGGACTACAATGAGCAGTTCTTC
TRBV5-1	TRBJ1-1	-	TRBD1	CASSLGQGAMNTEAFF	TGCGCCAGCAGCTTGGGCCAGGGGGCAATGAACACTGAAGCTTTCTTT
TRBV29-1	TRBJ2-7	-	-	CSVGTTAGYEQYF	TGCAGCGTTGGGACGACAGCGGGCTACGAGCAGTACTTC
TRBV19	TRBJ1-3	-	TRBD1	CASSRDRASGNTIYF	TGTGCCAGTAGTCGGGACAGGGCCTCTGGAAACACCATATATTTT
TRBV4-3	TRBJ1-5	-	-	CASSQDRTSLAVHF	TGCGCCAGCAGCCAAGATCGTACGTCCCTGGCGGTGCATTTT
TRBV7-2	TRBJ2-5	-	TRBD1	CASSLGGQGETQYF	TGTGCCAGCAGCTTAGGGGGACAGGGTGAGACCCAGTACTTC
TRBV2	TRBJ2-1	-	TRBD1	CASRGDRVYGEQFF	TGTGCCAGCAGGGGGGACAGGGTTTATGGGGAGCAGTTCTTC
TRBV19	TRBJ1-3	few	-	CASSVPRRGTAGNTIYF	TGTGCCAGTAGTGTCCCTCGGCGGGGGACGGCTGGAAACACCATATATTTT
TRBV29-1	TRBJ1-1	-	-	CSVETRTNTEAFF	TGCAGCGTAGAAACTAGGACGAACACTGAAGCTTTCTTT
TRBV3-1/TRBV3-2	TRBJ1-2	-	-	CASSNQNYGYTF	TGTGCCAGCAGTAATCAGAACTATGGCTACACCTTC
TRBV6-6	TRBJ2-1	-	-	CASSYAYNEQFF	TGTGCCAGCAGTTACGCGTACAATGAGCAGTTCTTC
TRBV3-1/TRBV3-2	TRBJ1-3	-	-	CASSQGSGVEGRNTIYF	TGTGCCAGCAGCCAAGGGTCAGGGGTAGAAGGGAGAAACACCATATATTTT
TRBV7-2	TRBJ2-7	-	TRBD1	CASSAGQAREQYF	TGTGCCAGCAGCGCAGGACAGGCTCGGGAGCAGTACTTC
TRBV3-1/TRBV3-2	TRBJ2-1	-	-	CASSPLPSSYNEQFF	TGTGCCAGCAGCCCGCTACCGAGCTCCTACAATGAGCAGTTCTTC
TRBV3-1/TRBV3-2	TRBJ2-2	-	-	CASSQIGSRNTGELFF	TGTGCCAGCAGCCAAATCGGGTCCAGGAACACCGGGGAGCTGTTTTTT
TRBV10-3	TRBJ2-7	-	TRBD2	CAISEVASGSYEQYF	TGTGCCATCAGTGAGGTGGCTAGCGGGAGTTACGAGCAGTACTTC
TRBV18	TRBJ2-7	-	TRBD1	CASSPRQGEGEQYF	TGTGCCAGCTCACCACGACAGGGAGAGGGCGAGCAGTACTTC
TRBV28	TRBJ2-1	-	-	CASSRPTGEQFF	TGTGCCAGCAGTCGGCCTACGGGTGAGCAGTTCTTC
TRBV2	TRBJ2-5	once	TRBD2	CASTNSGGASETQYF	TGTGCCAGCACCAATAGCGGGGGGGCATCGGAGACCCAGTACTTC
TRBV5-6	TRBJ2-7	-	TRBD1	CASSPLKDRGYYEQYF	TGTGCCAGCAGCCCACTTAAGGACAGGGGGTACTACGAGCAGTACTTC
TRBV9	TRBJ1-2	-	TRBD1	CASSVGTGGYGYTF	TGTGCCAGCAGCGTAGGGACAGGGGGTTATGGCTACACCTTC
TRBV9	TRBJ2-3	-	-	CASSGLGSTDTQYF	TGTGCCAGCAGCGGGCTAGGAAGCACAGATACGCAGTATTTT
TRBV6-2/TRBV6-3	TRBJ2-1	-	-	CASSPRLGTEQFF	TGTGCCAGCAGCCCAAGACTAGGTACTGAGCAGTTCTTC
TRBV6-5	TRBJ2-3	-	-	CASSYSPRAPADTQYF	TGTGCCAGCAGTTACTCACCCAGGGCACCCGCAGATACGCAGTATTTT
TRBV7-2	TRBJ1-2	-	TRBD1	CASSPRGSYGYTF	TGTGCCAGCAGCCCCAGGGGGTCCTATGGCTACACCTTC
TRBV21-1	TRBJ2-3	-	-	CASSKGRLETQYF	TGTGCCAGCAGCAAAGGGAGGTTAGAAACGCAGTATTTT
TRBV6-5	TRBJ2-1	-	TRBD2	CASRPTSGSGNEQFF	TGTGCCAGCAGACCAACTAGCGGGAGTGGCAATGAGCAGTTCTTC
TRBV20-1	TRBJ2-7	-	TRBD2	CSASRASGVMQSYEQYF	TGCAGTGCTAGTCGGGCAAGCGGGGTGATGCAGTCCTACGAGCAGTACTTC
TRBV10-2	TRBJ2-1	once	-	CASNPRGGNEQFF	TGCGCCAGCAACCCGCGGGGTGGGAATGAGCAGTTCTTC
TRBV7-2	TRBJ2-3	-	TRBD2	CASSPGLAGVGDTQYF	TGTGCCAGCAGCCCCGGACTAGCGGGAGTGGGAGATACGCAGTATTTT
TRBV7-9	TRBJ2-3	-	-	CASSLGAGIFTDTQYF	TGTGCCAGCAGCTTAGGCGCGGGCATTTTCACAGATACGCAGTATTTT
TRBV5-6	TRBJ2-7	-	TRBD2	CASSFSGVSYEQYF	TGTGCCAGCAGCTTTAGCGGGGTTTCCTACGAGCAGTACTTC